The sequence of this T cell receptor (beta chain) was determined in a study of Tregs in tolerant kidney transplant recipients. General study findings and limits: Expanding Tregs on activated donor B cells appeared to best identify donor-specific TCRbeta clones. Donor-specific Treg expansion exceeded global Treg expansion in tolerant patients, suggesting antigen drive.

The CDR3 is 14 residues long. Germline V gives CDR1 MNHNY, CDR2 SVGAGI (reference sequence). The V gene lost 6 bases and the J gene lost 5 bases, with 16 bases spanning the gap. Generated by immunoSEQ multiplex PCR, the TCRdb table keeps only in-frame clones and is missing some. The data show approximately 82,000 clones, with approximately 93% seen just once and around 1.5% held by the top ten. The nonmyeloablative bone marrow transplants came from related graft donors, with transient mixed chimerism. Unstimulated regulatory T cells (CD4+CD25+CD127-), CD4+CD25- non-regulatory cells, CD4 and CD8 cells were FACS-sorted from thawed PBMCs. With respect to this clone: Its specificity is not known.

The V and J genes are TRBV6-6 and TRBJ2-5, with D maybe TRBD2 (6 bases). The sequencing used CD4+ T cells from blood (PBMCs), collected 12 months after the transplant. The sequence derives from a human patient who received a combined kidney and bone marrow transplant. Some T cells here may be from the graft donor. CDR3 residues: CASSSRLESETQYF. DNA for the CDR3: TGTGCCAGCAGCTCGAGACTAGAATCGGAGACCCAGTACTTC.